This entry is about one T cell receptor (beta chain). Here immunoSEQ multiplex PCR was the method, and the copy in TCRdb shows in-frame clones only, minus some. The top ten clones hold around 4.2% of a sample with over 85,000 clones, roughly 90% of them seen once. The data originate from a study of blood T cell repertoires in COVID-19. The wider study: Material from acute and convalescent COVID-19 was sourced from the United States, Italy and Spain. T cells, B-cell-depleted T cells, or PBMCs provided the cDNA or gDNA that served as material.

The receptor was isolated from a human donor with COVID-19, enrolled during active disease. The donor label of this sample is uncertain. Sequenced input: peripheral blood.

The CDR3 region is CASSQDSSGGWSQYF. The CDR3 DNA reads as TGTGCCAGCAGCCAAGACTCTAGCGGGGGATGGTCGCAGTATTTT. The chain recombines TRBV3-1 (or the pseudogene TRBV3-2) with TRBJ2-3; TRBD2 agrees at 10 bases. With V trimmed by 0 bases and J by 10 bases, 7 bases remained unmatched. This CDR3 region has 15 residues. The germline CDR1 and CDR2 sequences are LGHDT and YNNKEL (reference sequence).